The clone carrying this T cell receptor beta chain was detected only a few times. The sample belongs to a study of identical twins. Germline values: CDR1 DFQATT, CDR2 SNEGSKA (reference sequence). The CDR3 sequence is 14 residues long. Trimming stripped 0 bases from V and 5 bases from J, with 11 bases between. One entry per CDR3 protein, called by TCRdb with MiXCR from the 5' RACE reads. The sample holds 650,000 to 750,000 distinct CDR3 sequences, 21% seen once. The sample also formed part of further work on T cells expressing NK-cell markers.

The receptor comes from a woman aged 18-29 years in good health. V gene TRBV20-1 combines with J gene TRBJ1-5; TRBD1 is a possible D gene (6 bases). Sequencing used PBMCs. The CDR3 region is CSARDAAGDQPQHF. The CDR3 nucleotides read TGCAGTGCTAGAGATGCGGCAGGGGATCAGCCCCAGCATTTT.